This T cell receptor (beta chain) was obtained from a study of T-cell memory formation after mild COVID-19. Study conclusions and caveats: CD4/CD8 balance held among clones contracting day 15 to 85, and later expanders leaned CD4+.

There are a few counts of this clonotype. Its antigen is undetermined. Trimming pared 4 bases from V and 8 bases from J, leaving 12 bases between. The CDR3 has 14 residues. MiXCR was run by TCRdb on the 5' RACE reads, yielding one entry per CDR3 protein. The sample records about 350,000 distinct CDR3 sequences, over 25% being singletons. J is TRBJ1-6 and V is TRBV12-3 or TRBV12-4, with no clear D. The source material was PBMCs or a T cell subset sorted from them (not recorded which). The sequence was collected from an adult woman who had mild COVID-19 (a few samples of this study predate the infection). Cell type and time point are not known. The CDR3 region is CASSSRSGDSPLHF. The CDR3 DNA is TGTGCCAGCAGTTCCCGCTCCGGGGATTCACCCCTCCACTTT.